The present TCR beta chain was sequenced within a study of T cells in Graves' hyperthyroidism and ophthalmopathy. Template material for amplifying TCR beta CDR3 regions consisted of RNA transcripts. TCR CDR3 underwent first-round RT-PCR with the HTBI primer set. MiXCR was run by TCRdb on the multiplex PCR reads, yielding one entry per CDR3 protein. The sample lists about 300,000 distinct CDR3 sequences, approximately 19% occurring once. This CDR3 has 11 residues. Germline values: CDR1 SEHNR, CDR2 FQNEAQ (reference sequence). The germline V and J ends were trimmed by 10 bases and 4 bases, with 8 bases remaining between them. Diagnoses rested on clinical symptoms, serum thyroxine and TRAb, thyroid ultrasound and orbital computed tomography.

Sample: blood. The J gene is TRBJ1-3, the V gene TRBV7-9; D is unclear. The TCR was taken from a man in his forties or fifties with Graves' ophthalmopathy. DNA of the CDR3: TGTGCCACCGTGGGAGGAAACACCATATATTTT. Translated: CATVGGNTIYF. Full variable domain (missing parts from reference TRBV7-9 and TRBJ1-3): DTGVSQNPRHKITKRGQNVTFRCDPISEHNRLYWYRQTLGQGPEFLTYFQNEAQLEKSRLLSDRFSAERPKGSFSTLEIQRTEQGDSAMYLCATVGGNTIYFGEGSWLTVV.